The text below deals with one TCR beta chain. Original methodology: Reference gene primer amplification in the assay estimated nucleated cell counts. Some clones are missing from TCRdb's copy, which holds only in-frame ones; the method was immunoSEQ multiplex PCR. The V and J calls and clone size come from that table; D and trimming were worked out from the DNA. The data show some 90,000 clones, with roughly 88% seen just once and roughly 25% held by the top ten. The sample is drawn from a study of blood T cell repertoires in COVID-19. Turning to the study itself: Donors in the United States, Italy and Spain gave samples during acute or convalescent COVID-19. Nucleic acid was either cDNA or gDNA, and it came from T cells, B-cell-depleted T cells, or PBMCs.

Losses at the gene ends were 3 bases for V and 4 bases for J; bases not matched to a gene: 2. The CDR3 covers 14 residues. CDR1 is MRHNA, CDR2 SNTAGT, per germline. The sequence derives from a human donor in a cohort sampled during active COVID-19. The sequencing input was peripheral blood. J is TRBJ1-5 and V is TRBV6-4; 8 nucleotides match TRBD1. The CDR3 region is CASSEQGGNQPQHF. CDR3 bases: TGTGCCAGCAGTGAACAGGGGGGGAATCAGCCCCAGCATTTT.